The clone carrying this T cell receptor delta chain rates as large. Other nucleotide sequences from this sample produce the same CDR3. The record originates from a study of gamma-delta chains in newborns, infants, children. Study-level background: Microbial exposure reportedly drives polyclonal innate γδ T cell expansion after birth.

Trimming took 5 bases from V and 1 from J; bases not matched to a gene: 8. CDR3 length: 17 amino acids. Germline V gene data show CDR1 as TSWWSYY and CDR2 as QGS. TCRdb re-called clones from the reads via CATT. The table shows 2,000 to 3,000 delta-chain clones, with roughly 6.3% occurring only once. The specimen sequenced was blood. The origin of this receptor is a child who was a newborn, infant or young child, either healthy, febrile or measles-vaccinated (not recorded which). The V call is TRDV1, the J call TRDJ1; the match to TRDD3 covers 12 bases. CDR3 sequence reads: CALGLWGIRTVTDKLIF. The CDR3 DNA is TGTGCTCTTGGGCTCTGGGGGATACGTACCGTCACCGATAAACTCATCTTT.